Below, 32 T cell receptor beta chains from the same sample are listed, as sequenced in a study of graft-versus-host responses after intestinal transplantation. Clones were sequenced by immunoSEQ multiplex PCR, and TCRdb holds only the in-frame ones, with some missing. The sample yields more than 100,000 clones, roughly 93% seen once. The antigens these receptors bind are not known. The source material was unstimulated CD8+ T cells sorted from spleen or lymph node cells, sampled before intestinal transplant. Receptors originate from a human donor who received an intestinal transplant.

This clone was observed once. The chain employs TRBV5-8 and TRBJ2-2; perhaps TRBD2 as D (5 bases). V was pared by 9 bases and J by 8 bases, with 23 bases between. The CDR3 runs 15 residues. Per the germline V gene, CDR1 is SGHTS and CDR2 is YDEGEE. The CDR3 nucleotides are TGTGCCACCCCTTGGTCCGGGGTCCCACCAGGGGAGCTGTTTTTT. Protein: CATPWSGVPPGELFF.

V is TRBV27 and J is TRBJ2-1, with D uncertain. The germline V and J ends were trimmed by 3 bases and 5 bases, with 17 bases remaining between them. Germline V gives CDR1 MNHEY, CDR2 SMNVEV (reference sequence). CDR3 length equals 16 residues. CDR3 amino acids: CASSFIMGLVDNEQFF. In DNA, the CDR3 is TGTGCCAGCAGTTTCATCATGGGGTTGGTCGACAATGAGCAGTTCTTC.

V and J are TRBV6-5 and TRBJ2-5; the D gene could be TRBD1 or TRBD2 (6 bases each). The CDR3 sequence is 14 residues long. The V end lost 6 bases, the J end lost 0 bases, and 11 bases lay between the germline ends. Germline V gene data show CDR1 as MNHEY and CDR2 as SVGAGI. CDR3 DNA: TGTGCCAGCAGCAAGGGGGGCTACCAAGAGACCCAGTACTTC. Translating gives CASSKGGYQETQYF.

This clone showed up just once. This rearrangement joins TRBV5-8 to TRBJ2-4, with D possibly TRBD1 on 5 matching bases. CDR1 SGHTS and CDR2 YDEGEE come from the germline V gene. The CDR3 is 11 amino acids. The CDR3 here is CGTLDLDIQYF. CDR3 DNA sequence: TGTGGGACACTTGATTTGGACATTCAGTACTTC.

The gene calls are TRBV29-1 and TRBJ2-2; D unclear. Germline CDR1 reads SQVTM; CDR2 reads ANQGSEA. The CDR3 loop spans 14 amino acids. Trimming removed 6 bases from V and 0 bases from J, with 11 bases in between. The CDR3 protein is CSVSERANTGELFF. The CDR3, as DNA: TGCAGCGTCTCAGAGAGAGCGAACACCGGGGAGCTGTTTTTT.

V and J are TRBV5-4 and TRBJ2-7, with TRBD1 matching over 7 bases. The J segment lost 3 bases and the V segment lost 4 bases, leaving 10 bases of the junction unmatched. The CDR3 totals 15 residues. Germline CDR1 reads SGHNT; CDR2 reads YYREEE (reference sequence). DNA for the CDR3: TGTGCCAGCAGCCCCCGACAGGGAAGTGGCTACGAGCAGTACTTC. Protein sequence: CASSPRQGSGYEQYF.

The V gene is TRBV5-1, the J gene TRBJ1-5, with 7 bases fitting TRBD1. Trimming at V came to 1 base and at J to 0 bases, leaving 1 base not matched to a gene. The CDR3 consists of 15 residues. Germline CDR1 reads SGHRS; CDR2 reads YFSETQ. The CDR3 region is CASSLTGDSNQPQHF. The CDR3 nucleotides are TGCGCCAGCAGCTTGACAGGGGATAGCAATCAGCCCCAGCATTTT.

This clone was detected once. The chain uses TRBV7-8 and TRBJ1-1, with no clear D. CDR3 length: 16 residues. With 0 bases removed from V and 3 bases from J, the gap between germline ends came to 14 bases. Germline V lookup: CDR1 SGHVS, CDR2 FQNEAQ. CDR3 sequence reads: CASSLAFHREDTEAFF. CDR3 coding DNA: TGTGCCAGCAGCTTAGCGTTTCACAGAGAGGACACTGAAGCTTTCTTT.

This clone was detected once. The V gene is TRBV13, the J gene TRBJ2-5; possibly TRBD1 for D (5 bases). CDR3 length equals 14 residues. The V and J ends lost 3 bases and 4 bases respectively, with 12 bases between them. The V gene's germline CDR1 is PRHDT and CDR2 FYEKMQ (reference sequence). The chain's CDR3 is CASSLKGKGETQYF. As DNA, the CDR3 is TGTGCCAGCAGCTTGAAGGGGAAGGGAGAGACCCAGTACTTC.

This chain connects TRBV13 to TRBJ2-3; D ambiguous. V dropped 0 bases and J dropped 3 bases, with 1 base sitting between them. The CDR3 is 12 residues long. Germline V gene sequence: CDR1 PRHDT, CDR2 FYEKMQ (reference sequence). CDR3 in DNA: TGTGCCAGCAGCTTAGGGACAGATACGCAGTATTTT. It yields the protein CASSLGTDTQYF.

CDR3 residues: CASSYVAGSFTDTQYF. Written as DNA, the CDR3 is TGTGCCAGCAGTTACGTGGCGGGATCTTTCACAGATACGCAGTATTTT. This chain links TRBV6-6 with TRBJ2-3; weak D call: TRBD2 (6 bases). CDR1 and CDR2 from the germline V gene are MNHNY and SVGAGI (reference sequence). This CDR3 is 16 amino acids long. Deletions cut 2 bases from V and 2 bases from J, with 14 bases between.

The chain joins TRBV27 to TRBJ1-2; 8 positions agree with TRBD1. This CDR3 has 14 residues. The germline V gene encodes CDR1 MNHEY and CDR2 SMNVEV (reference sequence). The trim removed 6 bases at V and 8 bases at J, leaving 11 bases unmatched. CDR3 in DNA: TGTGCCAGCAGCCTCGCCCGGACAGGGACCGGCTACACCTTC. Amino acid sequence: CASSLARTGTGYTF.

J is TRBJ2-1 and V is TRBV15; tentatively, D is TRBD1 (8 bases). The V and J ends lost 0 bases and 7 bases respectively, with 19 bases between them. This CDR3 region has 17 residues. Germline CDR1 is LNHNV and CDR2 is YYDKDF (reference sequence). In DNA form, the CDR3 reads TGTGCCACCAGCAGAGATCGTACAGGGGGGGAAAGTAATGAGCAGTTCTTC. Translating it yields CATSRDRTGGESNEQFF.

V is TRBV5-4 and J is TRBJ2-3; possibly TRBD2 for D (6 bases). Germline values: CDR1 SGHNT, CDR2 YYREEE (reference sequence). The ends were cut back, 0 bases at V and 3 bases at J, with 11 bases in the middle. The CDR3 contains 15 residues. The CDR3 DNA reads as TGTGCCAGCAGCTTGGCAGCGGGCGAAACAGATACGCAGTATTTT. It is translated as CASSLAAGETDTQYF.

This clone showed up just a few times. The chain employs TRBV10-3 and TRBJ1-3; 7 bases fit TRBD1. CDR3 length: 13 residues. The ends lost 7 bases at V and 1 base at J; junction bases unmatched: 1. Germline assignment: CDR1 ENHRY and CDR2 SYGVKD. In nucleotides, the CDR3 is TGTGCCATCACAGGGGGGTCTGGAAACACCATATATTTT. Its translation: CAITGGSGNTIYF.

The chain combines TRBV4-1 with TRBJ1-6, with a weak D call TRBD1 (5 bases). CDR3 size: 14 residues. Germline CDR1 is MGHRA and CDR2 is YSYEKL. V shed 2 bases and J shed 5 bases, with 7 bases lying between them. The CDR3 region has the DNA TGCGCCAGCAGCCAACAGGGAGATAATTCACCCCTCCACTTT. It translates to CASSQQGDNSPLHF.

The J gene is TRBJ2-2, the V gene TRBV11-2; D is unclear. This CDR3 has 15 amino acids. Germline lookup yields CDR1 SGHAT and CDR2 FQNNGV. V lost 3 bases to trimming and J lost 10 bases, with 18 bases between them. CDR3 residues: CASSFTADESEELFF. The DNA for the CDR3 is TGTGCCAGCAGCTTCACAGCAGATGAATCAGAGGAGCTGTTTTTT.

The chain joins TRBV15 to TRBJ1-2; D is ambiguous. CDR3 length equals 13 residues. Germline-derived CDR1 and CDR2 are LNHNV and YYDKDF (reference sequence). Trimming took 0 bases from V and 3 from J, leaving 5 bases between them. The CDR3 spells CATSREKHYGYTF. DNA for the CDR3: TGTGCCACCAGCAGAGAGAAACACTATGGCTACACCTTC.

The chain carries TRBV11-3 and TRBJ2-7, with 8 bases aligning to TRBD1. Germline trimming cut 11 bases from V and 3 bases from J; bases unmatched to any gene: 15. Looked up from germline, CDR1 is SGHNT and CDR2 is YENEEA. The CDR3 extends over 15 amino acids. The CDR3 spells CAGEDMGQDNYEQYF. The CDR3 DNA reads as TGTGCCGGCGAAGATATGGGACAGGACAACTACGAGCAGTACTTC.

The count of this clone is one. This chain links TRBV30 with TRBJ2-3, with 11 bases lining up with TRBD2. Looked up from germline, CDR1 is GTSNPN and CDR2 is SVGIG (reference sequence). This CDR3 contains 15 residues. V was clipped by 5 bases and J by 0 bases; unmatched bases: 4. CDR3 sequence (DNA): TGTGCCTGGGAGGTAGCGGGGGGGAGCACAGATACGCAGTATTTT. Amino acids: CAWEVAGGSTDTQYF.

This chain connects TRBV12-5 to TRBJ2-5, with 9 bases matching TRBD1. Unmatched junction bases numbered 7, after V lost 4 bases and J lost 4 bases. Germline-derived CDR1 and CDR2 are LGHNT and FRNRAP. The CDR3 covers 15 residues. The CDR3 sequence: CASGWGTGWGETQYF. In DNA form, the CDR3 reads TGTGCTAGTGGTTGGGGGACAGGGTGGGGAGAGACCCAGTACTTC.

J is TRBJ2-2 and V is TRBV11-2; D possibly corresponds to TRBD1 (6 bases). The CDR3 covers 15 residues. The germline V gene has CDR1 SGHAT and CDR2 FQNNGV. V was shortened by 3 bases and J by 0 bases, with 8 bases between the two germline ends. CDR3 protein: CASSLGASNTGELFF. The CDR3 nucleotides read TGTGCCAGCAGCTTGGGGGCGTCGAACACCGGGGAGCTGTTTTTT.

This clone was recorded a few times. This chain connects TRBV10-3 to TRBJ1-2, with TRBD1 matching over 9 bases. Germline CDR1 ENHRY, CDR2 SYGVKD. The J segment lost 3 bases and the V segment lost 10 bases, leaving 9 bases of the junction unmatched. The CDR3 consists of 14 residues. CDR3 DNA: TGTGCCACGCAAAGGGACAGGGAGGACTATGGCTACACCTTC. Residues: CATQRDREDYGYTF.

CDR3 in amino acids: CASSTPSGGVYEQFF. The CDR3 region has the DNA TGTGCCAGTAGTACCCCTAGCGGGGGGGTCTATGAGCAGTTCTTC. The V call is TRBV19, the J call TRBJ2-1; 12 bases are shared with TRBD2. Unmatched junction bases numbered 6, after V lost 4 bases and J lost 8 bases. The germline V gene has CDR1 LNHDA and CDR2 SQIVND (reference sequence). This CDR3 region has 15 residues. Full variable domain (rest looked up from reference TRBV19 and TRBJ2-1): DGGITQSPKYLFRKEGQNVTLSCEQNLNHDAMYWYRQDPGQGLRLIYYSQIVNDFQKGDIAEGYSVSREKKESFPLTVTSAQKNPTAFYLCASSTPSGGVYEQFFGPGTRLTVL.

This chain uses TRBV7-8 with TRBJ2-2, with a weak D call TRBD1 (6 bases). Trimming took 1 base from V and 1 from J, leaving 7 bases between them. The CDR3 has 15 residues. CDR1 is SGHVS and CDR2 is FQNEAQ in the germline V gene. The DNA of the CDR3 is TGTGCCAGCAGCTTAGTACAGGGGAACACCGGGGAGCTGTTTTTT. The encoded protein is CASSLVQGNTGELFF.

The chain joins TRBV27 to TRBJ1-2, with 7 bases identical to TRBD1. Germline CDR1 and CDR2: MNHEY and SMNVEV (reference sequence). J gave up 3 bases and V 6 bases, and 7 bases lay outside the gene matches. This CDR3 spans 14 amino acids. The CDR3 sequence is CASRLQGPDYGYTF. The CDR3 DNA reads as TGTGCCAGCAGACTACAGGGGCCAGACTATGGCTACACCTTC.

This clone has just one count. The rearrangement joins TRBV7-2 to TRBJ1-5; 8 bases are a match to TRBD1. This CDR3 is 13 amino acids long. V gave up 5 bases and J gave up 6 bases; unmatched junction bases: 3. CDR1 is SGHTA, CDR2 FQGNSA, per germline. The CDR3 spells CASSPGGSQPQHF. For the CDR3, the DNA is TGTGCCAGCAGCCCAGGGGGCAGTCAGCCCCAGCATTTT.

V and J are TRBV29-1 and TRBJ1-2; D remains ambiguous. The CDR3 totals 13 residues. V gave up 2 bases and J gave up 4 bases, with 11 bases separating them. Germline CDR1 and CDR2: SQVTM and ANQGSEA. The CDR3: CSVELLGGYGYTF. CDR3 nucleotides: TGCAGCGTTGAATTACTGGGAGGCTATGGCTACACCTTC. Filled out from reference TRBV29-1 and TRBJ1-2, the complete variable domain reads SAVISQKPSRDICQRGTSLTIQCQVDSQVTMMFWYRQQPGQSLTLIATANQGSEATYESGFVIDKFPISRPNLTFSTLTVSNMSPEDSSIYLCSVELLGGYGYTFGSGTRLTVV.

The chain is built from TRBV5-6 and TRBJ2-7; TRBD1 matches at 8 bases. The CDR3 extends over 14 amino acids. V was clipped by 9 bases and J by 5 bases; unmatched bases: 13. Germline V gene sequence: CDR1 SGHDT, CDR2 YYEEEE. The DNA for the CDR3 is TGTGCCACCGAGGGGGCCGGACAGGGAGACGAGCAGTACTTC. Its protein product is CATEGAGQGDEQYF. Based on the CDR3 plus reference TRBV5-6 and TRBJ2-7, the full variable domain is DAGVTQSPTHLIKTRGQQVTLRCSPKSGHDTVSWYQQALGQGPQFIFQYYEEEERQRGNFPDRFSGHQFPNYSSELNVNALLLGDSALYLCATEGAGQGDEQYFGPGTRLTVT.

This clone was picked up one time. This chain uses TRBV13 with TRBJ1-1; D is possibly TRBD1 (5 bases). The ends were cut back, 4 bases at V and 5 bases at J, with 17 bases in the middle. The CDR3 is made up of 15 amino acids. The germline V gene has CDR1 PRHDT and CDR2 FYEKMQ (reference sequence). DNA of the CDR3: TGTGCCAGCAGCTACGGACACGGGGCACGGACTGAAGCTTTCTTT. Protein product: CASSYGHGARTEAFF.

CDR3 sequence reads: CASSDGQGIPGYTF. The DNA for the CDR3 is TGTGCCAGCAGTGACGGACAGGGGATCCCCGGCTACACCTTC. This chain links TRBV2 with TRBJ1-2; 9 bases map to TRBD1. With 3 bases clipped from V and 8 bases from J, the junction kept 7 bases outside the gene matches. The CDR3 runs to 14 residues. CDR1 is SNHLY, CDR2 FYNNEI, per germline.

This chain links TRBV30 with TRBJ2-2; D is unclear. Trimming left V 2 bases short and J 2 bases short, with 6 bases between. The CDR3 has 13 residues. Per the germline V gene, CDR1 is GTSNPN and CDR2 is SVGIG (reference sequence). The CDR3 region has the DNA TGTGCCTGGAGTCCCCCTAACACCGGGGAGCTGTTTTTT. This sequence encodes CAWSPPNTGELFF.